The T cell receptor (beta chain) described here comes from a study of blood T cell repertoires in COVID-19. Assay used: immunoSEQ multiplex PCR; TCRdb lists only in-frame clones, some missing. Altogether more than 85,000 clones are present, about 90% being singletons, with the ten largest covering around 2%. The germline gives CDR1 LNHNV, CDR2 YYDKDF (reference sequence). With 0 bases removed from V and 7 bases from J, the gap between germline ends came to 10 bases. This CDR3 has 14 amino acids. The chain uses TRBV15 and TRBJ1-5; D remains unclear. The sequence came from a man between 45 and 60 years old with COVID-19, enrolled during active disease. Source material: peripheral blood. The CDR3 is CATSRDLAGQPQHF. CDR3 DNA: TGTGCCACCAGCAGAGATCTCGCCGGGCAGCCCCAGCATTTT.